The following is a T cell receptor (beta chain) sequence with its context. This clone occurred once. Its antigen is currently not known. Base qualities are not recorded, but no much larger clone differs from it by a single base. The source of the sample is a study of blood T cell repertoires in COVID-19 (dated by TCRdb to the early 2020s). At the level of the whole study: Collaborator samples came from the United States, Italy and Spain and covered acute and convalescent phases of COVID-19. HLA class I and class II types, where available, came from metadata supplied by the sample provider rather than from assay-based typing. A de-identified subject ID, COVID-19 status, age in years and sex were almost always included in the sample metadata. Subjects who had been exposed to COVID-19, were actively infected with it, or had recovered from it provided the deeply sampled blood TCRbeta repertoires that made up the dataset. The repertoires were made available in a free public database intended to serve as a resource for research on the immune response to SARS-CoV-2. Samples were obtained from the ongoing ImmuneRACE study (first 160 participants) and from some 1,300 subjects provided by 6 global collaborators. The material from the prospective study consisted of cDNA or gDNA derived from T cells, B-cell-depleted T cells, or PBMCs.

V is shortened by 3 bases, J by 0 bases, and the region joining them spans 8 bases. The CDR3 runs 14 amino acids, cysteine and phenylalanine included. Left in the record is the CDR3 DNA by itself, 42 bases read in frame from the first base. The germline V gene encodes CDR1 KGHSH and CDR2 LQKENI. The research as a whole found: How much clinical and demographic metadata was included differed by source and by participant, and the metadata was provided uncurated.

TCRbeta CDR3 regions were amplified from genomic DNA using the immunoSEQ Assay, a bias-controlled multiplex PCR. The original methods were these. The number of nucleated cells in each sample was estimated from the amplification of reference gene primers within the assay. To quantify the absolute abundance of each unique TCRbeta CDR3 rearrangement, sequence reads were collapsed and filtered. For each sample, productive Simpson clonality was calculated as the square root of Simpson's diversity index over productive rearrangements. As stored in TCRdb, this immuneACCESS dataset retains in-frame rearrangements with V and J assigned. A fraction of the clones does not appear; measured against another copy, unresolved V genes explain less than half of the discrepancy, and the remainder lacks a known reason. The V and J calls and clone size were taken over from that table, and D and trimming were inferred from the DNA. Within this sample are about 110,000 clones, with about four fifths of them counted one time only. The ten top clones hold about 4% of the sample.

The collaborating institutions used their own protocols to collect whole blood in K2EDTA tubes. For TCRbeta analysis, collaborators shipped samples in one of three forms: frozen whole blood, isolated PBMCs, or DNA extracted from either of those sample types. This clonotype was sampled from a woman aged 65 to 85 with acute or convalescent COVID-19. Sequences were obtained from peripheral blood. Recombination joined TRBV18 with TRBJ2-5; the D gene is perhaps TRBD2, from 5 matching bases. CDR3 protein: CASSPYSDQETQYF. At the DNA level, the sequence is TGTGCCAGCTCACCCTATAGCGACCAAGAGACCCAGTACTTC.